A selection of T cell receptor beta chains follows, all from one sample in a study of T cell responses to AZD1222 COVID-19 vaccine. Profiling relied on immunoSEQ multiplex PCR, and the TCRdb table lists in-frame clones only, not all of them. The table records approximately 64,000 clones, roughly 89% of them present only once. The input for sequencing was peripheral blood, taken on day 0 of AZD1222 vaccination. These receptors were collected from an adult in good health. CDR3s include the opening cysteine and the closing phenylalanine or tryptophan. Each record gives: D gene, clone size, J gene, V gene, CDR3 protein, CDR3 DNA. D genes are given only for firm matches. Some rows mark clone size as missing; the rest say once, few, many or name a class of expanded clone.

d_call: -; clone_size: -; j_call: TRBJ1-2; v_call: TRBV11-2; cdr3_aa: CASSRTRLGGYTF; cdr3_nt: TGTGCCAGCAGCCGGACCCGTCTGGGGGGCTACACCTTC
d_call: -; clone_size: once; j_call: TRBJ1-2; v_call: TRBV6-1; cdr3_aa: CASNLPGVYGYTF; cdr3_nt: TGTGCCAGCAACTTACCAGGGGTTTATGGCTACACCTTC
d_call: TRBD1; clone_size: -; j_call: TRBJ1-2; v_call: TRBV19; cdr3_aa: CASRTFDRGYGYTF; cdr3_nt: TGTGCCAGTAGGACTTTTGACAGGGGCTATGGCTACACCTTC
d_call: TRBD2; clone_size: -; j_call: TRBJ2-5; v_call: TRBV29-1; cdr3_aa: CSVWGTSGSQETQYF; cdr3_nt: TGCAGCGTTTGGGGTACTAGCGGAAGCCAAGAGACCCAGTACTTC
d_call: TRBD2; clone_size: -; j_call: TRBJ2-1; v_call: TRBV27; cdr3_aa: CASSSYSGGAYNEQFF; cdr3_nt: TGTGCCAGCAGTTCCTATAGCGGGGGGGCCTACAATGAGCAGTTCTTC
d_call: -; clone_size: -; j_call: TRBJ1-3; v_call: TRBV7-2; cdr3_aa: CASSFGISGDTIYF; cdr3_nt: TGTGCCAGCAGCTTTGGCATTAGCGGGGACACCATATATTTT
d_call: -; clone_size: -; j_call: TRBJ1-1; v_call: TRBV29-1; cdr3_aa: CSAETDSNTEAFF; cdr3_nt: TGCAGCGCCGAGACAGACTCGAACACTGAAGCTTTCTTT
d_call: -; clone_size: -; j_call: TRBJ1-3; v_call: TRBV2; cdr3_aa: CASKTDSGGGNTIYF; cdr3_nt: TGTGCCAGCAAGACGGACAGCGGGGGAGGAAACACCATATATTTT
d_call: -; clone_size: -; j_call: TRBJ1-1; v_call: TRBV25-1; cdr3_aa: CASSEYSGFF; cdr3_nt: TGTGCCAGCAGTGAATATTCGGGGTTCTTT
d_call: -; clone_size: -; j_call: TRBJ1-2; v_call: TRBV7-9; cdr3_aa: CASSLGGNYGYTF; cdr3_nt: TGTGCCAGCAGCTTAGGAGGGAACTATGGCTACACCTTC
d_call: -; clone_size: -; j_call: TRBJ1-1; v_call: TRBV18; cdr3_aa: CASSLTQNTEAFF; cdr3_nt: TGTGCCAGCTCACTGACACAGAACACTGAAGCTTTCTTT
d_call: -; clone_size: -; j_call: TRBJ1-2; v_call: TRBV6-1; cdr3_aa: CASSDLGAYEGYTF; cdr3_nt: TGTGCCAGCAGTGATCTCGGGGCCTATGAGGGCTACACCTTC
d_call: -; clone_size: -; j_call: TRBJ1-6; v_call: TRBV3-1/TRBV3-2; cdr3_aa: CASSQRDSLSPLHF; cdr3_nt: TGTGCCAGCAGCCAAAGAGACAGTCTGTCGCCCCTCCACTTT
d_call: TRBD2; clone_size: -; j_call: TRBJ2-7; v_call: TRBV7-2; cdr3_aa: CASSLGLAEQYF; cdr3_nt: TGTGCCAGCAGCCTGGGACTAGCAGAGCAGTACTTC
d_call: -; clone_size: -; j_call: TRBJ2-5; v_call: TRBV4-1; cdr3_aa: CASSQNPTAHRRETQYF; cdr3_nt: TGCGCCAGCAGCCAAAATCCGACCGCTCATAGGCGCGAGACCCAGTACTTC
d_call: -; clone_size: -; j_call: TRBJ1-5; v_call: TRBV5-1; cdr3_aa: CASSQDTGTGQPQHF; cdr3_nt: TGCGCCAGCAGCCAGGACACCGGAACTGGGCAGCCCCAGCATTTT
d_call: TRBD1; clone_size: -; j_call: TRBJ1-4; v_call: TRBV7-3; cdr3_aa: CASSLGGTGRSKLFF; cdr3_nt: TGTGCCAGCAGCTTAGGTGGGACAGGGAGATCGAAACTGTTTTTT
d_call: TRBD2; clone_size: -; j_call: TRBJ2-7; v_call: TRBV2; cdr3_aa: CASSEKRGAAEQYF; cdr3_nt: TGTGCCAGCAGTGAAAAGCGGGGGGCCGCCGAGCAGTACTTC
d_call: -; clone_size: -; j_call: TRBJ2-1; v_call: TRBV6-5; cdr3_aa: CASSYTGEQFF; cdr3_nt: TGTGCCAGCAGTTACACCGGTGAGCAGTTCTTC
d_call: -; clone_size: -; j_call: TRBJ2-2; v_call: TRBV5-1; cdr3_aa: CASRVPNTGELFF; cdr3_nt: TGCGCCAGCAGAGTACCGAACACCGGGGAGCTGTTTTTT
d_call: TRBD1; clone_size: few; j_call: TRBJ1-1; v_call: TRBV28; cdr3_aa: CATRTGGETNTEAFF; cdr3_nt: TGTGCCACCAGGACAGGGGGCGAAACGAACACTGAAGCTTTCTTT
d_call: TRBD2; clone_size: -; j_call: TRBJ2-5; v_call: TRBV6-5; cdr3_aa: CAGHSGGHQETQYF; cdr3_nt: TGTGCCGGCCATAGCGGGGGGCACCAAGAGACCCAGTACTTC
d_call: TRBD1; clone_size: -; j_call: TRBJ1-2; v_call: TRBV4-2; cdr3_aa: CASSQTGTGVLYGYTF; cdr3_nt: TGTGCCAGCAGCCAAACCGGGACAGGGGTGCTCTATGGCTACACCTTC
d_call: -; clone_size: -; j_call: TRBJ1-1; v_call: TRBV30; cdr3_aa: CAWRTRGARRNTEAFF; cdr3_nt: TGTGCCTGGAGGACACGGGGGGCGCGTCGGAACACTGAAGCTTTCTTT
d_call: -; clone_size: -; j_call: TRBJ2-3; v_call: TRBV5-1; cdr3_aa: CASSLGGGADTQYF; cdr3_nt: TGCGCCAGCAGCTTGGGAGGCGGGGCAGATACGCAGTATTTT